The clone carrying this TCR beta chain has just a few counts. Germline CDR1 is SNHLY and CDR2 is FYNNEI. This CDR3 has 14 amino acids. Trimming shortened V by 3 bases and J by 6 bases, and 9 bases separated the two germline ends. The data were taken from a study of CD8+CD57+ T cells in acquired aplastic anemia. On the study more broadly: Sorted CD4+ and CD8+ cell DNA averaged around 3.5 ug.

Sequenced patients had shown CD8+CD57+ cell expansion by flow cytometry. TCR beta VDJ combinations and CDR3 sequences were profiled from genomic DNA. TCRdb fed the reads into MiXCR, producing one record per CDR3 protein. The sample records about 170,000 distinct CDR3 sequences, about 45% being singletons. The gene calls are TRBV2 and TRBJ1-6; possible D gene TRBD1, 5 bases. This clonotype was obtained from a human donor with aplastic anemia. Sequenced input: sorted CD4+, CD8+, or CD8+CD57+ T cells (not recorded which) from PBMCs. In DNA form, the CDR3 reads TGTGCCAGCAGTGAGGGGGTCGGTAATTCACCCCTCCACTTT. It yields the protein CASSEGVGNSPLHF.